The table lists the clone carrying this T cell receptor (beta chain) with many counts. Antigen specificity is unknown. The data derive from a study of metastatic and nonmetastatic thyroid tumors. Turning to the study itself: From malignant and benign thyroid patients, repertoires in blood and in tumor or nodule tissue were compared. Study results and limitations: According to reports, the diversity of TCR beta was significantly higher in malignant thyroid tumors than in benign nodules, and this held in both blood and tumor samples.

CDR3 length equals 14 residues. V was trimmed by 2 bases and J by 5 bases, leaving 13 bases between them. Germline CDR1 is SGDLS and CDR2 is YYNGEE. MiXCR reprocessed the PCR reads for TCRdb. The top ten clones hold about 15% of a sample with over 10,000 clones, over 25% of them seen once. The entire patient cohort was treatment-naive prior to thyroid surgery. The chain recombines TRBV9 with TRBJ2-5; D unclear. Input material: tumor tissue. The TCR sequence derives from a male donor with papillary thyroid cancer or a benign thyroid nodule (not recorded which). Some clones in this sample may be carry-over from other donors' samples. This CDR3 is CASSVTQWSETQYF. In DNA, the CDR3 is TGTGCCAGCAGCGTTACACAGTGGTCGGAGACCCAGTACTTC.